The entry below gives a single T cell receptor beta chain sequence along with its context. This CDR3 contains 14 residues. Germline CDR1 SGHVS, CDR2 FNYEAQ. Trimming at V came to 2 bases and at J to 7 bases, leaving 3 bases not matched to a gene. This sample is part of a study of blood T cell repertoires in COVID-19. Per the original methods: Cell counts per sample came from amplifying reference gene primers. The table came from immunoSEQ multiplex PCR; TCRdb's copy has only in-frame clones and leaves some out. V, J and clone size reflect that table, while D and trimming were determined from the DNA. The repertoire holds approximately 200,000 clones, with around 90% as singletons.

This receptor was identified in a man under 40 with COVID-19, enrolled during active disease. The J gene is TRBJ1-5, the V gene TRBV7-6; 9 positions agree with TRBD1. The sequenced sample consisted of peripheral blood. The DNA for the CDR3 is TGTGCCAGCAGCTTAACAGGGGGCGAACAGCCCCAGCATTTT. This translates into CASSLTGGEQPQHF.